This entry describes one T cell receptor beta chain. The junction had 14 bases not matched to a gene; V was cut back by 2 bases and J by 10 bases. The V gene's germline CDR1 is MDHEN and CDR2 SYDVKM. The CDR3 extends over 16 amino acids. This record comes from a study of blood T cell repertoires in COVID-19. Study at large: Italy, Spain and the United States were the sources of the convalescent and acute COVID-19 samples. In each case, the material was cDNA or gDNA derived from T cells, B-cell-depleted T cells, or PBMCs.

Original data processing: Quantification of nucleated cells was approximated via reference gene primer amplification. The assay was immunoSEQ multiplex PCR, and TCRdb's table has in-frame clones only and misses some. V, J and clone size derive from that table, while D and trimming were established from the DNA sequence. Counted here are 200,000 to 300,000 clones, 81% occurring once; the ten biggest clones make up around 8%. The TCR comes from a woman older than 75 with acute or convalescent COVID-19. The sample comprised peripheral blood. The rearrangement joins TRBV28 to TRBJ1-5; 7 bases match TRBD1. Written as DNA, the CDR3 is TGTGCCAGCAGTTTACTCATTTCCGTAGACAGGGACCCCCAGCATTTT. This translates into CASSLLISVDRDPQHF.